Below, 23 T cell receptor delta chains from the same sample are listed, as sequenced in a study of gamma delta lymphoproliferative disorders and STAT genes. The receptor sequences were amplified from genomic DNA of peripheral blood mononuclear cells. TCRdb re-called the multiplex PCR reads through CATT. The data show about 1,600 delta-chain clones, 1% to 1.5% seen once. Material: blood. Every receptor here comes from a human donor in good health.

This clone is termed large (0.1 to 1%). The gene calls are TRDV2 and TRDJ1, with TRDD3 identical over 8 bases. This CDR3 comprises 16 residues. J was trimmed by 0 bases and V by 0 bases; bases with no gene match: 5. CDR1 and CDR2 from the germline V gene are GEAIGNYY and EKD. In DNA, the CDR3 is TGTGCCTGTGACACCGTGGGATACGGGTACACCGATAAACTCATCTTT. Protein sequence: CACDTVGYGYTDKLIF.

A remark on this clone: A far larger clone is a single base away, which makes a read error likely. Other DNA sequences in this specimen translate into the identical CDR3. The chain couples TRDV1 to TRDJ1, with 10 bases aligning to TRDD3. The CDR3 loop spans 22 amino acids. CDR1 TSWWSYY and CDR2 QGS come from the germline V gene. Losses at the gene ends were 1 base for V and 0 bases for J; bases not matched to a gene: 20. The CDR3 DNA sequence: TGTGCTCTTGGGGAACGTGCCTTTCTACGCCGCTACTGGGGGATTTACACCGATAAACTCATCTTT. Protein: CALGERAFLRRYWGIYTDKLIF.

As to this clone: The translation of this DNA and the TCRdb protein of a much larger clone differ at residue 17, probably owing to a read error; the protein shown here is translated from the DNA. V usage is TRDV1 and J usage is TRDJ1; D may be TRDD3 (10 bases). Trimming cost V 1 base and J 3 bases, with 33 bases left between them. CDR1 and CDR2 from the germline V gene are TSWWSYY and QGS. The CDR3 runs to 22 residues. CDR3: CALGERAFLRRYWGIYADKLIF. The CDR3 coding sequence is TGTGCTCTTGGGGAACGTGCCTTCCTACGCCGCTACTGGGGGATTTACGCCGATAAACTCATCTTT.

A few counts support this clone. TCRdb's listed protein matches a much larger clone and diverges from this DNA's translation at residue 6, likely through a read error; the protein shown comes from the DNA. The DNA of the CDR3 is TGTGCCTGTGACACAATACTGGGGGATACGCGGTACACCGATAAACTCATCTTT. It is translated as CACDTILGDTRYTDKLIF. This sequence joins TRDV2 and TRDJ1; 13 bases fit TRDD3. The CDR3 runs to 18 residues. In germline, CDR1 is GEAIGNYY, CDR2 EKD. V lost 1 base, J lost 0 bases, and 7 bases stayed unmatched.

Note on this clone: This is likely an artifact of a read error, given a far larger clone one base away. This chain joins TRDV1 and TRDJ1; 8 bases are shared with TRDD2. Trimming removed 0 bases from V and 2 bases from J; junction bases left unmatched: 41. The germline CDR1 and CDR2 sequences are TSWWSYY and QGS. The CDR3 spans 28 residues. CDR3 in DNA: TGTGCTCTTGGGGAACTAGTTACCGGGCCGTGGTCCTTCCTAACCTTTCTGCGGATAAGTAGTGAGACCGATAAACTCATCTTT. Amino acids: CALGELVTGPWSFLTFLRISSETDKLIF.

For this clone: A far larger clone is off by one base, so a read error is likely. Within the sample, other DNA sequences also encode this same CDR3. This CDR3 reads CACDTLSTGGGRTDKLIF. The CDR3 DNA is TGTGCCTGTGACACTCTCTCTACTGGGGGGGGCCGCACCGATAAGCTCATCTTT. This rearrangement joins TRDV2 to TRDJ1; the match to TRDD3 covers 8 bases. This CDR3 region has 18 residues. CDR1 and CDR2 (germline): GEAIGNYY, EKD.

This clone appeared a few times. A read error likely explains why the TCRdb protein, taken from a much larger clone, differs from this DNA's translation at residue 14; the protein shown is translated from the DNA. The chain recombines TRDV2 with TRDJ1; 8 bases align to TRDD3. Germline CDR1 reads GEAIGNYY; CDR2 reads EKD. CDR3 size: 16 residues. CDR3 sequence: CACDGLLGVYTDKRIF. The CDR3 bases are TGTGCCTGTGACGGATTACTGGGGGTCTACACCGATAAACGCATCTTT.

Details on this clone: A far larger clone is one base from this, pointing to a likely read error. Other DNA sequences within the sample encode an identical CDR3. The gene calls are TRDV1 and TRDJ1, with 8 bases fitting TRDD3. The CDR3 is made up of 25 amino acids. The germline V gene encodes CDR1 TSWWSYY and CDR2 QGS. The CDR3 DNA follows: TGTGCTCTCGGGGAACTACATCTATATCCTAAACTGGGGGTTATCAGGGTTCCGAACACCGATAAACTCATCTTT. This sequence encodes CALGELHLYPKLGVIRVPNTDKLIF.

There are a few counts of this clone. The protein in TCRdb stems from a much larger clone and differs at residue 7 from this DNA's translation, likely a read error; here the protein is translated from the DNA. The rearrangement joins TRDV1 to TRDJ1, with 8 bases identical to TRDD3. Trimming took 1 base from V and 0 from J; bases not matched to a gene: 16. The CDR3 has 20 residues. Germline CDR1 and CDR2: TSWWSYY and QGS. The CDR3 spells CALGEPRPSPWGMYTDKLIF. The CDR3 DNA reads TGTGCTCTTGGGGAACCGCGGCCTTCCCCTTGGGGGATGTACACCGATAAACTCATCTTT.

The table lists this clone with many counts. TCRdb records a much larger clone's protein for this DNA, with a difference at residue 12 that likely arises from a read error; the protein given is the translation of the DNA. This rearrangement joins TRDV1 to TRDJ1; 8 nucleotides align to TRDD3. V shed 2 bases, J shed 0 bases, and the junction held 23 bases outside the gene matches. CDR3 size: 22 residues. Germline lookup yields CDR1 TSWWSYY and CDR2 QGS. CDR3 sequence: CALGEGGYDPGRYEENTDKLIF. For the CDR3, the DNA is TGTGCTCTTGGGGAAGGGGGATATGACCCTGGGAGATACGAAGAGAACACCGATAAACTCATCTTT.

This clone turned up a few times. TCRdb lists the protein of a much larger clone for this DNA, which differs at residue 6, so this is likely a read error; the protein given here is translated from the DNA itself. The chain is built from TRDV1 and TRDJ1; 12 nucleotides line up with TRDD3. The length of the CDR3 is 22 residues. Per germline, CDR1 TSWWSYY and CDR2 QGS. Trimming cost V 2 bases and J 0 bases; bases outside gene matches: 19. In DNA, the CDR3 is TGTGCTCTTGGGGAATGGGGATATGACCCTGGGGGATACGAAGAGAACACCGATAAACTCATCTTT. It specifies CALGEWGYDPGGYEENTDKLIF.

This clone was picked up a small number of times. This likely traces to a read error, being one base from a far larger clone. The sample carries other DNA sequences with the same CDR3. V is TRDV2 and J is TRDJ1; D might be TRDD3 (6 bases). The CDR3 sequence is 15 residues long. Germline loops: CDR1 GEAIGNYY, CDR2 EKD. This CDR3 reads CACDTVGGYTDKLIF. The DNA for the CDR3 is TGTGCCTGTGACACCGTTGGGGGGTACACTGATAAACTCATCTTT.

This clone was seen repeatedly, ten times or more. A far larger clone is just one base off, so this is likely a read error. The same CDR3 also results from other DNA sequences found in this sample. V gene TRDV1 combines with J gene TRDJ1; TRDD3 agrees at 11 bases. This CDR3 spans 19 amino acids. CDR1 and CDR2 from the germline V gene are TSWWSYY and QGS. The CDR3 DNA reads as TGTGCTCTCGGGGAATTTCCCTCATTGGGGGATACGCAAACCGATAAACTCATCTTT. Translated, it gives CALGEFPSLGDTQTDKLIF.

Concerning this clone: TCRdb's listed protein matches a much larger clone and diverges from this DNA's translation at residue 8, likely through a read error; the protein shown comes from the DNA. In DNA form, the CDR3 reads TGTGCCTGTGACCTCATGGGGAATTCCGATAAACTCATCTTT. Protein sequence: CACDLMGNSDKLIF. The chain joins TRDV2 to TRDJ1, with D possibly being TRDD3 (5 bases). The germline V gene encodes CDR1 GEAIGNYY and CDR2 EKD. This CDR3 has 14 residues. Trimming removed 3 bases at V and 3 bases at J, with 13 bases between.

This clone was detected only a few times. A far larger clone lies a single base away; this is likely a read error. This CDR3 is also generated by other DNA sequences in the sample. The chain recombines TRDV2 with TRDJ1; no firm D call. Trimming took off 3 bases at V and 0 bases at J, with 10 bases between the two ends. There are 14 residues in the CDR3. In germline, CDR1 is GEAIGNYY, CDR2 EKD. The CDR3 sequence: CACDAVPYTDKLIF. The CDR3 DNA reads TGTGCCTGTGACGCTGTGCCGTACACCGATAAACTCATCTTT.

In this sample, this clone turned up a few times. This DNA translates differently at residue 15 from the TCRdb protein, which is that of a much larger clone; a read error is likely, and the protein shown is the DNA's own translation. This chain links TRDV2 with TRDJ1, with TRDD3 matching over 9 bases. This CDR3 has 18 residues. CDR1 is GEAIGNYY and CDR2 is EKD in the germline V gene. The CDR3 nucleotides are TGTGCCTGTGACACGCTGCCTGGGGGATCTCGGTACACCGATAGACTCATCTTT. Translation: CACDTLPGGSRYTDRLIF.

Concerning this clone itself: For this DNA, TCRdb reports the protein of a much larger clone, which diverges at residue 17, most likely from a read error; the protein presented here is translated directly from the DNA. The rearrangement joins TRDV1 to TRDJ2; 8 bases are shared with TRDD2. From germline, CDR1 is TSWWSYY and CDR2 QGS. The CDR3 loop spans 20 amino acids. CDR3 DNA: TGTGCTCTTGGGCCAGAGTTCTTCCTACGAAGGGTTATAGGGGCAGCACGACTCTTCTTT. Translating it yields CALGPEFFLRRVIGAARLFF.

The sample holds a few counts of this clone. This DNA's translation differs at residues 3 and 10 from TCRdb's protein, which comes from a much larger clone; a read error is likely, and the protein shown is translated from the DNA. The J gene is TRDJ1, the V gene TRDV2, with 7 bases lining up with TRDD3. The CDR3 covers 16 residues. The germline V gene has CDR1 GEAIGNYY and CDR2 EKD. CDR3 in DNA: TGTGCCCGTGACACCGGCTGGGGGGTCGCCACCGATAAACTCATCTTT. Translated, it gives CARDTGWGVATDKLIF.

As regards this clone: The protein held in TCRdb is that of a much larger clone and does not match this DNA's translation at residue 4, likely because of a read error; the protein shown is translated from the DNA. In nucleotides, the CDR3 is TGTGCCTGTGGCTTACTGGGGGATAATACCCGGTTCGTCGATAAACTCATCTTT. Its translation is CACGLLGDNTRFVDKLIF. The chain couples TRDV2 to TRDJ1; 11 nucleotides align to TRDD3. The junction had 17 bases not matched to a gene; V was cut back by 5 bases and J by 4 bases. The CDR3 has 18 amino acids. CDR1 and CDR2 from the germline V gene are GEAIGNYY and EKD.

This clone has just a few counts. Given a far larger clone just one base away, this is likely a sequencing read error. The sample carries other DNA sequences with the same CDR3. This chain connects TRDV2 to TRDJ1, with 8 bases identical to TRDD3. CDR1 GEAIGNYY and CDR2 EKD come from the germline V gene. V gave up 7 bases and J gave up 0 bases; unmatched junction bases: 12. This CDR3 has 16 residues. CDR3 amino acids: CACDGLLGVYTDKLIF. Written as DNA, the CDR3 is TGTGCCTGCGACGGATTACTGGGGGTCTACACCGATAAACTCATCTTT.

This clone was observed a few times. This probably arose from a read error, given a far larger clone one base away. The sample carries other DNA sequences with the same CDR3. The chain has TRDV2 and TRDJ1, with a weak D call TRDD3 (5 bases). CDR3 size: 14 residues. Germline CDR1 GEAIGNYY, CDR2 EKD. The DNA of the CDR3 is TGTGCCTGTGACACCCTACGGGGGTTGGATAAACTCATCTTC. Amino acids: CACDTLRGLDKLIF.

On this clone itself: The TCRdb protein, from a much larger clone, departs from this DNA's translation at residue 12, likely by read error; the protein shown derives from the DNA. The J gene is TRDJ1, the V gene TRDV1, with 11 bases fitting TRDD3. CDR3 size: 16 residues. Germline values: CDR1 TSWWSYY, CDR2 QGS. After removal of 4 bases from V and 6 bases from J, the junction contained 10 bases not matched to a gene. CDR3 in DNA: TGTGCTCTTGGGGCCAGACTGGGGGATAATCCCAATAAACTCATCTTT. Its protein is CALGARLGDNPNKLIF.

This clone was seen a few times. The amino acid sequence in TCRdb belongs to a much larger clone and departs from this DNA's translation at residue 14, likely a sequencing read error; the sequence shown is translated from the DNA. The chain couples TRDV2 to TRDJ1; 9 bases are shared with TRDD3. This CDR3 contains 16 residues. Per the germline V gene, CDR1 is GEAIGNYY and CDR2 is EKD. The CDR3 coding sequence is TGTGCCTGTGACGCCCTACTGGGGGACCACACCGATAAACCCATCTTT. Translation: CACDALLGDHTDKPIF.